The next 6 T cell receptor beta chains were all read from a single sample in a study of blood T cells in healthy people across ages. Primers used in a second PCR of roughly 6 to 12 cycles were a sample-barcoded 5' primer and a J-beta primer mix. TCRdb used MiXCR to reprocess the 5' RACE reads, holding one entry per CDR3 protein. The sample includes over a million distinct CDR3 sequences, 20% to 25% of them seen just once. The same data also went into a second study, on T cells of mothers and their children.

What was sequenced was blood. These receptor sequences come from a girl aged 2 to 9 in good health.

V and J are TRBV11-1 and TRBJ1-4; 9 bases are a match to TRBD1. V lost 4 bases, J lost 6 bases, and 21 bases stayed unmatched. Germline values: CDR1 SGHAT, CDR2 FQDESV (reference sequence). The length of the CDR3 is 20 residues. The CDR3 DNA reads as TGTGCCAGCAGCTATCACGACGGGGACAGGGCCGTTATAGTCGATGAAAAACTGTTTTTT. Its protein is CASSYHDGDRAVIVDEKLFF.

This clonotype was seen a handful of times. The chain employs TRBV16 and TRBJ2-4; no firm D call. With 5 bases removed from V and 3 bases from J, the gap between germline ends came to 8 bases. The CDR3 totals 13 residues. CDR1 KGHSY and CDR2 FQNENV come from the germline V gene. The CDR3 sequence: CASSWVVKNIQYF. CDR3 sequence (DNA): TGTGCCAGCAGCTGGGTTGTCAAAAACATTCAGTACTTC.

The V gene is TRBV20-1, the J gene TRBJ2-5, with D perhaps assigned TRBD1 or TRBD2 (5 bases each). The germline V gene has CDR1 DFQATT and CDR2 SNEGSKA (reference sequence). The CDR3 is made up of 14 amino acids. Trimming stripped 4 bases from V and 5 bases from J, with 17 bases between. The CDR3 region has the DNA TGCAGTGCTACCGGGACCGACCGTATTGAGACCCAGTACTTC. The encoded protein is CSATGTDRIETQYF.

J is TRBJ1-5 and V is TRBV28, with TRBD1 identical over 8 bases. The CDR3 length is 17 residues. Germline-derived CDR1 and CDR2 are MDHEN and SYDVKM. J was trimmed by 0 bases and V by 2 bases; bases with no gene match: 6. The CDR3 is CASSLGDRWDSNQPQHF. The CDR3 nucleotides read TGTGCCAGCAGTTTAGGGGACAGGTGGGATAGCAATCAGCCCCAGCATTTT.

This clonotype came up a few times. CDR3 loop: CAIPSSPYQPQHF. The CDR3 bases are TGTGCCATCCCCTCGTCGCCCTATCAGCCCCAGCATTTT. V and J are TRBV6-4 and TRBJ1-5; no clear D gene. This CDR3 region has 13 residues. The V gene lost 10 bases and the J gene lost 5 bases, with 15 bases spanning the gap. From germline, CDR1 is MRHNA and CDR2 SNTAGT.

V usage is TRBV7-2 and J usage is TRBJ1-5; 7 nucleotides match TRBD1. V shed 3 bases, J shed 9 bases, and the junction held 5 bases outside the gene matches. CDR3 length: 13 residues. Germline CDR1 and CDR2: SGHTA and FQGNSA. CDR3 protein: CASSLDRMRPQHF. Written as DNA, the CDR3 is TGTGCCAGCAGCTTGGACAGGATGAGGCCCCAGCATTTT.